Below are 8 T cell receptor beta chains sequenced from a single sample in a study of T cell changes during pregnancy in multiple sclerosis. Produced via immunoSEQ multiplex PCR; TCRdb's table is partial and in-frame only. The sample has around 30,000 clones; under 95% are singletons. The specimen comprised CD8+ T cells from peripheral blood mononuclear cells, sampled before pregnancy. The receptors were sampled from a female donor with multiple sclerosis, enrolled in a pregnancy study.

This sequence joins TRBV6-1 and TRBJ1-2; TRBD1 agrees at 9 bases. The V and J ends lost 7 bases and 8 bases, in that order; junction bases with no gene match: 8. The germline gives CDR1 MNHNS, CDR2 SASEGT. The CDR3 contains 13 residues. In nucleotides, the CDR3 is TGTGCCAGCAATAGGGACAGGGAGGGCGGCTACACCTTC. This translates into CASNRDREGGYTF.

This rearrangement joins TRBV11-1 to TRBJ2-2, with TRBD1 matching over 7 bases. There are 16 residues in the CDR3. Germline-derived CDR1 and CDR2 are SGHAT and FQDESV (reference sequence). With 3 bases clipped from V and 4 bases from J, the junction kept 8 bases outside the gene matches. This chain's CDR3 is CASSFDRDGATGELFF. In DNA, the CDR3 is TGTGCCAGCAGCTTCGACAGGGACGGAGCCACCGGGGAGCTGTTTTTT.

This chain uses TRBV29-1 with TRBJ1-3, with D unresolved. Trimming removed 2 bases from V and 6 bases from J, with 8 bases in between. Germline CDR1 reads SQVTM; CDR2 reads ANQGSEA. The CDR3 extends over 12 amino acids. The CDR3 is CSVERLENTIYF. CDR3 sequence (DNA): TGCAGCGTTGAACGACTCGAAAACACCATATATTTT. The complete variable domain, with remaining parts taken from reference TRBV29-1 and TRBJ1-3, reads SAVISQKPSRDICQRGTSLTIQCQVDSQVTMMFWYRQQPGQSLTLIATANQGSEATYESGFVIDKFPISRPNLTFSTLTVSNMSPEDSSIYLCSVERLENTIYFGEGSWLTVV.

The chain employs TRBV27 and TRBJ2-7, with D possibly TRBD2 on 6 matching bases. The CDR3 has 15 residues. Per the germline V gene, CDR1 is MNHEY and CDR2 is SMNVEV (reference sequence). Trimming took off 2 bases at V and 3 bases at J, with 14 bases between the two ends. For the CDR3, the DNA is TGTGCCAGCAGTTTAGGCGGGACCGATAACTACGAGCAGTACTTC. Protein product: CASSLGGTDNYEQYF.

J is TRBJ2-5 and V is TRBV10-3, with TRBD1 identical over 7 bases. V shed 6 bases and J 1 base; nucleotides not matched to a gene: 2. The CDR3 extends over 13 amino acids. CDR1 is ENHRY, CDR2 SYGVKD, per germline. CDR3 DNA: TGTGCCATCAGGGGGACAGCCCAAGAGACCCAGTACTTC. It codes for CAIRGTAQETQYF.

The V and J genes are TRBV11-2 and TRBJ2-2, with TRBD2 matching 8 bases. CDR1 is SGHAT, CDR2 FQNNGV, per germline. The CDR3 is made up of 18 amino acids. This CDR3 is CACQGLHHLAGRAGELFF. In nucleotides, the CDR3 is TGTGCTTGCCAAGGGCTGCACCACTTAGCGGGGCGGGCCGGGGAGCTGTTTTTT.

This clone was recorded once. The chain links TRBV7-9 to TRBJ1-1; D is unresolved. The CDR3 loop spans 11 amino acids. The germline V gene has CDR1 SEHNR and CDR2 FQNEAQ (reference sequence). The ends were cut back, 4 bases at V and 8 bases at J, with 8 bases in the middle. Here the CDR3 reads CASSWAEEAFF. Here the CDR3 DNA reads TGTGCCAGCAGCTGGGCCGAAGAAGCTTTCTTT.

The chain carries TRBV19 and TRBJ2-2; D may be TRBD1 (5 bases). Trimming shortened V by 3 bases and J by 8 bases, and 13 bases separated the two germline ends. The CDR3 consists of 14 residues. CDR1 and CDR2 (germline): LNHDA, SQIVND (reference sequence). The CDR3 nucleotides are TGTGCCAGTAGTATTGAAGGGGCAGTAGGGGAGCTGTTTTTT. Its protein product is CASSIEGAVGELFF.